This T cell receptor (beta chain) appears in the sequencing data of a study of T cell responses to AZD1222 COVID-19 vaccine. Profiling relied on immunoSEQ multiplex PCR, and the TCRdb table lists in-frame clones only, not all of them. The table shows roughly 150,000 clones, with 88% occurring only once. Sequences were derived from peripheral blood, sampled 28 days after the second AZD1222 dose. The sequence was obtained from an adult who received the AZD1222 COVID-19 vaccine.

The CDR3 sequence: CSASDRGLVGDTQYF. The CDR3 DNA reads TGCAGTGCTAGTGATCGAGGGCTAGTGGGAGATACGCAGTATTTT. The rearrangement links TRBV20-1 to TRBJ2-3, with D possibly being TRBD2 (5 bases). CDR1 is DFQATT, CDR2 SNEGSKA, per germline (reference sequence). This CDR3 has 15 residues. V was trimmed by 3 bases and J by 5 bases, leaving 18 bases between them.